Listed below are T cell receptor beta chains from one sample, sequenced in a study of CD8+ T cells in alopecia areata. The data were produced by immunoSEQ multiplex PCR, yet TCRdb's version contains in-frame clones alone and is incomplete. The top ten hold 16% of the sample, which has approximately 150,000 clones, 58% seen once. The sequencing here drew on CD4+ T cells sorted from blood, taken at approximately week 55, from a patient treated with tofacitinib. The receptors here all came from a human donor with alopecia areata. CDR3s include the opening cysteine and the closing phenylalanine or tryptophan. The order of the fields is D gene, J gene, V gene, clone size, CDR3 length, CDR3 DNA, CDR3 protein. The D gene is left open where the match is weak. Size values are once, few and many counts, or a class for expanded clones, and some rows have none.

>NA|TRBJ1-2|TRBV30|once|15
TGTGCCTGGAGTGTACGGTTGAGGGGGAACTATGGCTACACCTTC
CAWSVRLRGNYGYTF
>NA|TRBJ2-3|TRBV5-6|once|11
TGTGCCAGCAGCTTCGCCGGTACGCAGTATTTT
CASSFAGTQYF
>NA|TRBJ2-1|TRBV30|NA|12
TGTGCCTGGAGTGTACATGGTGGTGAGCAGTTCTTC
CAWSVHGGEQFF
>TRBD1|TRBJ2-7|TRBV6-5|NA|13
TGTGCCACCGGACAGGGGAACGCGTACGAGCAGTACTTC
CATGQGNAYEQYF
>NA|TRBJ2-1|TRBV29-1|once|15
TGCAGCGCCCCGGGGGCGGGGAGAACGTACAATGAGCAGTTCTTC
CSAPGAGRTYNEQFF
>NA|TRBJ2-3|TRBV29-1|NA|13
TGCAGCGCCACTAAACCTAGCACAGATACGCAGTATTTT
CSATKPSTDTQYF
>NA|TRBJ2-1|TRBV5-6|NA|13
TGTGCCAGCAGCTTGTTTATTGGAGGTGAGCAGTTCTTC
CASSLFIGGEQFF
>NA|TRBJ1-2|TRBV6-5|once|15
TGTGCCAGCAGCAAAACAGGGAGTTTTAACTATGGCTACACCTTC
CASSKTGSFNYGYTF
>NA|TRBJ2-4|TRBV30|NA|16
TGTGCCTGGAGTGTAGGAGTAGGCCAGGGTCGGAACATTCAGTACTTC
CAWSVGVGQGRNIQYF
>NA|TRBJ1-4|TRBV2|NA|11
TGTGCCAGCACGGAGGAAGAAAAACTGTTTTTT
CASTEEEKLFF
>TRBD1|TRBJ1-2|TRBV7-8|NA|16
TGTGCCAGCAGCCCCAACGCCGGACAGGGGGCTTTTGGCTACACCTTC
CASSPNAGQGAFGYTF
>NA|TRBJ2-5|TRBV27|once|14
TGTGCCAGCAGGCCTGGGGCACGCCAAGAGACCCAGTACTTC
CASRPGARQETQYF
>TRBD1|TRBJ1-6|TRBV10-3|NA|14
TGTGCCATCAGGGGGGACAGGGGGAGGTCACCCCTCCACTTT
CAIRGDRGRSPLHF
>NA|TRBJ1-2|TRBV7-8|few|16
TGTGCCAGCAGCCGCAACCCACCCGGGCTGGGCTATGGCTACACCTTC
CASSRNPPGLGYGYTF
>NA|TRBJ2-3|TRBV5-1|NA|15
TGCGCCAGCAGCTTGGCCAGGGACCCCTCGGATACGCAGTATTTT
CASSLARDPSDTQYF
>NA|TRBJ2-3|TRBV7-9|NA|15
TGTGCCAGCAGCTTAGATATTCGGCGGGCAGATACGCAGTATTTT
CASSLDIRRADTQYF
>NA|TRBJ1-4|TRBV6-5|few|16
TGTGCCAGCAGTTATTCAGACGGTCGTGGTAATGAAAAACTGTTTTTT
CASSYSDGRGNEKLFF
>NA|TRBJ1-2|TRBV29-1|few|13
TGCAGCGTTGAACTAGGGACCAACTATGGCTACACCTTC
CSVELGTNYGYTF
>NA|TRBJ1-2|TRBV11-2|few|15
TGTGCCAGCAGCTTAGAGACAGCTCCTAACTATGGCTACACCTTC
CASSLETAPNYGYTF
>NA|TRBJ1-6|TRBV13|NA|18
TGTGCCAGCAGCTTAGGCCGATCTCGAGGCAGACCAAATTCACCCCTCCACTTT
CASSLGRSRGRPNSPLHF
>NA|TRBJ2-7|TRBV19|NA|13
TGTGCCAGTAGTACGACGGATTCCTACGAGCAGTACTTC
CASSTTDSYEQYF
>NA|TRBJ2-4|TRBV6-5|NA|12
TGTGCCAGCAGAGGAGGGATGGGCATTCAGTACTTC
CASRGGMGIQYF
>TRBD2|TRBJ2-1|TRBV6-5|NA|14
TGTGCCAGCAGTTACACTAGCGGCTACAATGAGCAGTTCTTC
CASSYTSGYNEQFF
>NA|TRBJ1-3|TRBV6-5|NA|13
TGTGCCAGCACCTGGGGCTCTGGAAACACCATATATTTT
CASTWGSGNTIYF
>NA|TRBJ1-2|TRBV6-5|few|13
TGTGCCAGCAGGACCCCGGGGTACTATGGCTACACCTTC
CASRTPGYYGYTF
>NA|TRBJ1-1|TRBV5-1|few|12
TGCGCCAGCAGCCCCGGGCGGGAGATGGCTTTCTTT
CASSPGREMAFF
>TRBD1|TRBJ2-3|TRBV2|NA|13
TGTGCCAGGGGCTCGACAGGGACAGATACGCAGTATTTT
CARGSTGTDTQYF
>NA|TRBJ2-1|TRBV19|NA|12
TGTGCCAGTAGTACTGTTCCTAATGAGCAGTTCTTC
CASSTVPNEQFF
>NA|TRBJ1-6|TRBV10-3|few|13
TGTGCCATCAGGATAGACGCTGATTCACCCCTCCACTTT
CAIRIDADSPLHF
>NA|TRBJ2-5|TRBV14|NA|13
TGTGCCAGCAGCCTCGGACCCCAAGAGACCCAGTACTTC
CASSLGPQETQYF
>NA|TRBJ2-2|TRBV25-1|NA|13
TGTGCCAGCAGCCGGGATTACACCGGGGAGCTGTTTTTT
CASSRDYTGELFF
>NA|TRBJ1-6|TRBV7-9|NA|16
TGTGCCAGCAGCTTCCAGGGACCGAGAAATAATTCACCCCTCCACTTT
CASSFQGPRNNSPLHF
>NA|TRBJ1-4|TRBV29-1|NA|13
TGCAGCGCTGGGACCCGTCAACATGAAAAACTGTTTTTT
CSAGTRQHEKLFF
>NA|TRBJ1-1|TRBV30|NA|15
TGTGCCTGGAGTGTACTGGGAAGGGCAGGGACTGAAGCTTTCTTT
CAWSVLGRAGTEAFF
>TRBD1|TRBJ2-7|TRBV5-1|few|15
TGCGCCAGCAGCTTGGAAGGACAGGTAATCTACGAGCAGTACTTC
CASSLEGQVIYEQYF
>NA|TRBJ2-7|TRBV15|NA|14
TGTGCCACCAGCAGACCCGGGACCACCTACGAGCAGTACTTC
CATSRPGTTYEQYF
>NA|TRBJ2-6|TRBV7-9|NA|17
TGTGCCAGCAGCTTAGGCCAGATGAGGGATGGGGCCAACGTCCTGACTTTC
CASSLGQMRDGANVLTF
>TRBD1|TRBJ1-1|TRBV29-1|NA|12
TGCAGCGTTGGACAGGGAGACACTGAAGCTTTCTTT
CSVGQGDTEAFF
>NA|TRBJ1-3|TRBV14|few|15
TGTGCCAGCAGCCTACGACAGGACCCAGGAAACACCATATATTTT
CASSLRQDPGNTIYF
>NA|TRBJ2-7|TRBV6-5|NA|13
TGTGCCAGCAGCCCGACGGGCCCCTACGAGCAGTACTTC
CASSPTGPYEQYF